This entry is about one TCR beta chain. This specimen belongs to a study of T cells in Graves' hyperthyroidism and ophthalmopathy. Study-level information: Prior to any treatment, at the point of initial diagnosis, peripheral blood was collected.

Each diagnosis drew on symptoms, thyroxine, TRAb, thyroid ultrasound and orbital computed tomography findings. Germline assignment: CDR1 MNHEY and CDR2 SMNVEV (reference sequence). Deletions cut 6 bases from V and 1 base from J, with 21 bases between. The CDR3 has 17 amino acids. RNA transcripts served as the template for amplifying TCR beta CDR3 regions. A first-round RT-PCR of the TCR CDR3 used the HTBI primer set. MiXCR was run by TCRdb on the multiplex PCR reads, yielding one entry per CDR3 protein. The table lists hundreds of thousands of distinct CDR3 sequences, about 20% of them singletons. This receptor was obtained from a man aged 25 to 45 with Graves' ophthalmopathy. The sequenced sample was blood. The chain links TRBV27 to TRBJ1-1; D possibly corresponds to TRBD1 (6 bases). This CDR3 is CASSQKVLWGPNTEAFF. In DNA form, the CDR3 reads TGTGCCAGCAGCCAAAAGGTGCTGTGGGGGCCGAACACTGAAGCTTTCTTT.